The 3 T cell receptor beta chains listed next were all sequenced from one sample in a study of shared clonotypes between healthy human individuals. Using immunoSEQ multiplex PCR, the repertoire was profiled, and TCRdb retains in-frame clones only, with some absent. This repertoire shows 1.6 million or so clones, approximately 98.5% found once; its top ten account for about 0.4%. Sequenced sample: naive CD4+ T cells sorted from blood. Subset: CD45RA+ positively selected. These receptor sequences come from a young man in good health.

J is TRBJ2-7 and V is TRBV2; 9 positions agree with TRBD1. Germline loops: CDR1 SNHLY, CDR2 FYNNEI. The trim removed 7 bases at V and 7 bases at J, leaving 14 bases unmatched. The CDR3 is made up of 15 amino acids. In DNA, the CDR3 is TGTGCCAGCATTGGAACCGGGACAGGGTTAGGGGAGCAGTACTTC. It is translated as CASIGTGTGLGEQYF.

This chain uses TRBV6-1 with TRBJ1-2; D perhaps matches TRBD1 (6 bases). Trimming pared 7 bases from V and 5 bases from J, leaving 14 bases between. The CDR3 runs to 13 residues. CDR1 and CDR2 (germline): MNHNS, SASEGT. As DNA, the CDR3 is TGTGCCAGCAATGTCAGGGGAACTTATGGCTACACCTTC. Amino acids: CASNVRGTYGYTF.

This chain joins TRBV7-2 and TRBJ1-2, with D hard to call. Germline CDR1 and CDR2: SGHTA and FQGNSA. V dropped 0 bases and J dropped 8 bases, with 19 bases sitting between them. The CDR3 extends over 16 amino acids. CDR3 protein: CASSLASRVGKTGYTF. In nucleotides, the CDR3 is TGTGCCAGCAGCTTAGCTTCTCGGGTTGGTAAGACGGGCTACACCTTC.